This T cell receptor beta chain was retrieved from a study of metastatic and nonmetastatic thyroid tumors. Across the study: Repertoires were compared across blood and tumor or nodule tissue from malignant and benign thyroid patients. Study results and caveats: TCR beta diversity was reportedly significantly higher in malignant thyroid tumors than benign nodules, in blood and tumor.

This clone is large (0.1 to 1%). Its antigen is unidentified. Per the authors' pipeline: The study's classifier, a distant-metastasis tool for papillary thyroid cancer, was built using CDR3 differences across clinicopathological groups. TCRdb re-analyzed the PCR reads using MiXCR. TCRdb's processing, not the study's, gives the V and J calls here. Of around 5,000 clones detected, roughly 25% appear once; the ten largest clones hold more than 9.5%. The germline gives CDR1 SGHNT, CDR2 YENEEA. This CDR3 is built from 12 residues. With V trimmed by 5 bases and J by 6 bases, 3 bases remained unmatched. None of the patients had undergone any treatment ahead of thyroid surgery.

Sequencing input: adjacent normal tissue. This clonotype originated in a male donor with papillary thyroid cancer or a benign thyroid nodule (not recorded which). Some clones in this sample may be carry-over from other donors' samples. The chain recombines TRBV11-3 with TRBJ1-2; 7 positions match TRBD1. CDR3 in DNA: TGTGCCAGCAGCAACAGGGGTGATGGCTACACCTTC. Protein sequence: CASSNRGDGYTF.